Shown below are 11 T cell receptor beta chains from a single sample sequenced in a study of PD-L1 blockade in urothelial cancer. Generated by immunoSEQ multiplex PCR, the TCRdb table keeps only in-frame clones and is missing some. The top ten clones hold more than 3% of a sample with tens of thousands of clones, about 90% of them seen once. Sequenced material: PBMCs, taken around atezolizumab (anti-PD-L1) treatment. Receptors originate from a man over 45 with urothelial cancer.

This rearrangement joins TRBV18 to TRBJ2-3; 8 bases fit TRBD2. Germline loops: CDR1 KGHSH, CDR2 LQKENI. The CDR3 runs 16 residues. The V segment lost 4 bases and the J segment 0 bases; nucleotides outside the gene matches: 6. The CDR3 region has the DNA TGTGCCAGCTCACTCCTAGCGGGCATTAGCACAGATACGCAGTATTTT. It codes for CASSLLAGISTDTQYF. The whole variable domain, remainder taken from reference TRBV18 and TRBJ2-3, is NAGVMQNPRHLVRRRGQEARLRCSPMKGHSHVYWYRQLPEEGLKFMVYLQKENIIDESGMPKERFSAEFPKEGPSILRIQQVVRGDSAAYFCASSLLAGISTDTQYFGPGTRLTVL.

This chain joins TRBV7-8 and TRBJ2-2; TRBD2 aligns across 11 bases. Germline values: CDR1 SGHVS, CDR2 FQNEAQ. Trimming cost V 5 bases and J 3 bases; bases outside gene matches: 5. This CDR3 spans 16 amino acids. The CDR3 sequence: CASSSTSGSYTGELFF. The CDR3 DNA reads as TGTGCCAGCAGCAGCACTAGCGGGAGTTACACCGGGGAGCTGTTTTTT. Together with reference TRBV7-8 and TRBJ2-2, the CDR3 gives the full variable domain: GAGVSQSPRYKVAKRGQDVALRCDPISGHVSLFWYQQALGQGPEFLTYFQNEAQLDKSGLPSDRFFAERPEGSVSTLKIQRTQQEDSAVYLCASSSTSGSYTGELFFGEGSRLTVL.

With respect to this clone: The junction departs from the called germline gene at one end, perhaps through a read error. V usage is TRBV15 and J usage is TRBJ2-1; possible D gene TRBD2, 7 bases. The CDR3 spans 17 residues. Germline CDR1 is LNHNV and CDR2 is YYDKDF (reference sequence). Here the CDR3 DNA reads TGTGCCACCAGCGGAGAGGGGGGGGGATCCTCCTACAATGAGCAGTTCTTC. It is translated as CATSGEGGGSSYNEQFF.

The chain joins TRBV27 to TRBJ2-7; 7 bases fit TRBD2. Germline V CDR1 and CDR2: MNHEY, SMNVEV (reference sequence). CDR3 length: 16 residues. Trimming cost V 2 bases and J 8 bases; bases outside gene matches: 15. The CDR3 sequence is CASSLTFREVQGKQYF. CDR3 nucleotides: TGTGCCAGCAGTTTAACCTTCCGGGAGGTTCAGGGCAAGCAGTACTTC.

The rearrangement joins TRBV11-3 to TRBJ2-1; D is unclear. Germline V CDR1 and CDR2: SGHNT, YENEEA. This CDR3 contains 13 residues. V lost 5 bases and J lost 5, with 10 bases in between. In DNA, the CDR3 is TGTGCCAGCAGCGGTTTTCGGGACAATGAGCAGTTCTTC. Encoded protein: CASSGFRDNEQFF.

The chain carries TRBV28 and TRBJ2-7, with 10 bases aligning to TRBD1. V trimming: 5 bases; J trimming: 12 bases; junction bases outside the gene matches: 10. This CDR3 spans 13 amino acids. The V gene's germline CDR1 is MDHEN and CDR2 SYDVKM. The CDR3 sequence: CASSPDRGHSRYF. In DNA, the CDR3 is TGTGCCAGCAGTCCAGACAGGGGGCATTCGCGGTACTTC. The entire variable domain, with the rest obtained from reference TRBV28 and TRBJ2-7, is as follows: DVKVTQSSRYLVKRTGEKVFLECVQDMDHENMFWYRQDPGLGLRLIYFSYDVKMKEKGDIPEGYSVSREKKERFSLILESASTNQTSMYLCASSPDRGHSRYFGPGTRLTVT.

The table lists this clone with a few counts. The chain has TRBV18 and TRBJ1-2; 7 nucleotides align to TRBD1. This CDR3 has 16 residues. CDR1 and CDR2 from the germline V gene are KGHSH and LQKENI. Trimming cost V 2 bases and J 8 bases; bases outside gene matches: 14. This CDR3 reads CASSPIPDGRGDGYTF. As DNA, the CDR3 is TGTGCCAGCTCACCAATCCCGGACGGCAGGGGGGACGGCTACACCTTC.

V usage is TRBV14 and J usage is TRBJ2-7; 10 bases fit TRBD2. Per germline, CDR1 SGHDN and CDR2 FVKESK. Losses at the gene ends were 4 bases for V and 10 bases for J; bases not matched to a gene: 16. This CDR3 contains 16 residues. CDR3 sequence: CASSPLTGTSAQQQYF. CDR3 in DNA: TGTGCCAGCAGCCCCTTAACCGGGACTAGCGCACAACAACAGTACTTC.

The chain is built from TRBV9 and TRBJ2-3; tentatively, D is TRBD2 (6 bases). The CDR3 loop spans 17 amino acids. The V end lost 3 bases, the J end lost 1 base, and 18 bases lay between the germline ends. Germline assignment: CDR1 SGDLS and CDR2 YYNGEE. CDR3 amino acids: CASSAQLREWGTDTQYF. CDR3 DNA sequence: TGTGCCAGCAGCGCCCAACTCCGGGAGTGGGGCACAGATACGCAGTATTTT.

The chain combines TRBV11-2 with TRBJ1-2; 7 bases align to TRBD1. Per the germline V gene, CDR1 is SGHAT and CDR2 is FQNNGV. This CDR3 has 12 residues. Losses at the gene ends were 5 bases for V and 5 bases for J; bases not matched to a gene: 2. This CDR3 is CASSPGQYGYTF. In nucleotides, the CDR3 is TGTGCCAGCAGCCCGGGACAGTATGGCTACACCTTC.

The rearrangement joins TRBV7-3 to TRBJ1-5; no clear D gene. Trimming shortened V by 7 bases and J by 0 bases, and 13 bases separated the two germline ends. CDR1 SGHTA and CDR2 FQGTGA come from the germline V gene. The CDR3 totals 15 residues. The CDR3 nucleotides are TGTGCCAGCAACGGATCAGGTAATAGCAATCAGCCCCAGCATTTT. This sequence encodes CASNGSGNSNQPQHF. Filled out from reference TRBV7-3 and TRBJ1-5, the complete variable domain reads GAGVSQTPSNKVTEKGKYVELRCDPISGHTALYWYRQSLGQGPEFLIYFQGTGAADDSGLPNDRFFAVRPEGSVSTLKIQRTERGDSAVYLCASNGSGNSNQPQHFGDGTRLSIL.